Below, 25 T cell receptor beta chains from the same sample are listed, as sequenced in a study of response to subunit inactivated influenza vaccine. MiXCR was run by TCRdb on the RT-PCR reads, yielding one entry per CDR3 protein. Among over 150,000 distinct CDR3 sequences listed, about 11% were seen once. Sequences were derived from CD8+ T cells sorted from PBMCs, sampled about 23 months after vaccination. The receptor set was obtained from a man aged 50 to 69 who received an inactivated influenza vaccine.

This clonotype was seen only a few times. The gene calls are TRBV28 and TRBJ1-5; TRBD1 matches 10 bases. The CDR3 consists of 14 residues. Germline V gene sequence: CDR1 MDHEN, CDR2 SYDVKM. V was pared by 5 bases and J by 6 bases, with 4 bases of the junction left unmatched. The CDR3 region has the DNA TGTGCCAGCAGTGAGGACAGGGGGTTTCAGCCCCAGCATTTT. Its translation: CASSEDRGFQPQHF.

This clonotype was detected many times. The chain joins TRBV29-1 to TRBJ2-7, with D unresolved. Trimming cost V 4 bases and J 3 bases, with 10 bases left between them. Germline V lookup: CDR1 SQVTM, CDR2 ANQGSEA. There are 12 residues in the CDR3. CDR3 loop: CSVGSRDYEQYF. CDR3 bases: TGCAGCGTTGGAAGCAGAGACTACGAGCAGTACTTC.

The chain combines TRBV7-3 with TRBJ2-5; no clear D. V was pared by 3 bases and J by 0 bases, with 17 bases between. The CDR3 totals 17 residues. Germline loops: CDR1 SGHTA, CDR2 FQGTGA. CDR3: CASSLHGQLMYQETQYF. CDR3 coding DNA: TGTGCCAGCAGCTTGCACGGCCAACTAATGTACCAAGAGACCCAGTACTTC. Using reference TRBV7-3 and TRBJ2-5 for the parts outside the CDR3, the full variable domain is GAGVSQTPSNKVTEKGKYVELRCDPISGHTALYWYRQSLGQGPEFLIYFQGTGAADDSGLPNDRFFAVRPEGSVSTLKIQRTERGDSAVYLCASSLHGQLMYQETQYFGPGTRLLVL.

In its sample, this clonotype was seen many times. The V call is TRBV6-2 or TRBV6-3, the J call TRBJ1-1; unclear D gene. Germline V gives CDR1 MNHEY, CDR2 SVGEGT. V dropped 6 bases and J dropped 3 bases, with 8 bases sitting between them. This CDR3 is built from 12 residues. The CDR3 protein is CASSKEYTEAFF. The CDR3 DNA reads as TGTGCCAGCAGCAAGGAGTACACTGAAGCTTTCTTT.

This clonotype was seen a few times. The CDR3 bases are TGCAGTGCTAGATGGGGCTCCCCCCCTTTCACCGGGGAGCTGTTTTTT. This gives the protein CSARWGSPPFTGELFF. The chain recombines TRBV20-1 with TRBJ2-2; tentatively, D is TRBD1 (5 bases). The CDR3 length is 16 residues. Germline loops: CDR1 DFQATT, CDR2 SNEGSKA (reference sequence). The germline V and J ends were trimmed by 2 bases and 4 bases, with 17 bases remaining between them.

This clonotype was observed many times. The V call is TRBV5-1, the J call TRBJ2-7; D perhaps matches TRBD1 (5 bases). There are 15 residues in the CDR3. Germline V gene data show CDR1 as SGHRS and CDR2 as YFSETQ. With 2 bases removed from V and 1 base from J, the gap between germline ends came to 13 bases. Here the CDR3 DNA reads TGCGCCAGCAGCTTTATAGACAGCGCTTCCTACGAGCAGTACTTC. Amino acid sequence: CASSFIDSASYEQYF.

The V call is TRBV11-2, the J call TRBJ2-4; D uncertain. Trimming shortened V by 5 bases and J by 5 bases, and 10 bases separated the two germline ends. The CDR3 covers 13 residues. Germline CDR1 is SGHAT and CDR2 is FQNNGV. CDR3 sequence (DNA): TGTGCCAGCAGCCAGAGGATAGAAAACATTCAGTACTTC. Translated, it gives CASSQRIENIQYF. Supplemented by reference TRBV11-2 and TRBJ2-4, the full variable domain reads EAGVAQSPRYKIIEKRQSVAFWCNPISGHATLYWYQQILGQGPKLLIQFQNNGVVDDSQLPKDRFSAERLKGVDSTLKIQPAKLEDSAVYLCASSQRIENIQYFGAGTRLSVL.

This clonotype is judged medium-sized. The chain links TRBV12-3 or TRBV12-4 to TRBJ2-7; TRBD2 aligns across 11 bases. The CDR3 consists of 15 residues. V trimming: 3 bases; J trimming: 3 bases; junction bases outside the gene matches: 4. The CDR3 loop reads CASSFGTSGGYEQYF. CDR3 nucleotides: TGTGCCAGCAGTTTTGGCACTAGCGGGGGCTACGAGCAGTACTTC.

This clonotype has a handful of counts. This sequence joins TRBV5-1 and TRBJ2-7; a weak D match, TRBD1 (5 bases). Between the trimmed V and J ends, which lost 1 base and 5 bases, there was a span of 16 bases. Germline V gene lookup returns CDR1 SGHRS and CDR2 YFSETQ. CDR3 length: 15 residues. CDR3 bases: TGCGCCAGCAGCTTGCCCAGGGAAAGTTATAACGAGCAGTACTTC. Protein sequence: CASSLPRESYNEQYF. Variable domain in full (rest from reference TRBV5-1 and TRBJ2-7): KAGVTQTPRYLIKTRGQQVTLSCSPISGHRSVSWYQQTPGQGLQFLFEYFSETQRNKGNFPGRFSGRQFSNSRSEMNVSTLELGDSALYLCASSLPRESYNEQYFGPGTRLTVT.

This clonotype was recorded many times. The chain joins TRBV27 to TRBJ2-7, with TRBD2 identical over 9 bases. The CDR3 runs 14 residues. Trimming removed 7 bases from V and 6 bases from J; junction bases left unmatched: 10. The V gene's germline CDR1 is MNHEY and CDR2 SMNVEV (reference sequence). CDR3 coding DNA: TGTGCCAGCAAATATCTTAGCGGGAGTATCGAGCAGTACTTC. Its translation is CASKYLSGSIEQYF.

This clonotype came up many times. The chain recombines TRBV4-1 with TRBJ1-1; no clear D gene. The CDR3 covers 13 residues. The ends were cut back, 5 bases at V and 0 bases at J, with 7 bases in the middle. CDR1 is MGHRA and CDR2 is YSYEKL in the germline V gene. The CDR3 sequence is CASSSSVNTEAFF. In DNA form, the CDR3 reads TGCGCCAGCAGCTCCTCAGTGAACACTGAAGCTTTCTTT.

V and J are TRBV4-2 and TRBJ1-6; D unresolved. The CDR3 has 16 amino acids. The V end was cut by 0 bases, the J end by 0 bases, with 6 bases between. The germline V gene encodes CDR1 LGHNA and CDR2 YNFKEQ. CDR3 bases: TGTGCCAGCAGCCAAGAGGTACTCTCCTATAATTCACCCCTCCACTTT. Amino acids: CASSQEVLSYNSPLHF.

At least ten counts were recorded for this clonotype. V is TRBV28 and J is TRBJ2-7; D not resolved. Trimming took 3 bases from V and 2 from J, leaving 14 bases between them. CDR3 length equals 15 residues. The germline gives CDR1 MDHEN, CDR2 SYDVKM. The CDR3: CASSFRSDLPYEQYF. CDR3 DNA: TGTGCCAGCAGTTTCCGATCGGACCTACCCTACGAGCAGTACTTC.

J is TRBJ2-5 and V is TRBV5-1; TRBD1 agrees at 9 bases. V lost 2 bases and J lost 2; bases outside the gene matches: 13. Germline lookup yields CDR1 SGHRS and CDR2 YFSETQ. This CDR3 has 18 amino acids. Here the CDR3 reads CASSLGDRDRIKQETQYF. The CDR3 region has the DNA TGCGCCAGCAGCTTAGGGGACAGGGATAGGATAAAACAAGAGACCCAGTACTTC.

The chain is built from TRBV6-2 or TRBV6-3 and TRBJ2-1; 15 bases map to TRBD2. The length of the CDR3 is 20 residues. Trimming cost V 0 bases and J 6 bases; bases outside gene matches: 12. In germline, CDR1 is MNHEY, CDR2 SVGEGT. The CDR3: CASSYSLWTSGRARSNEQFF. CDR3 in DNA: TGTGCCAGCAGTTACTCTCTTTGGACTAGCGGGAGGGCCCGAAGCAATGAGCAGTTCTTC.

Worth noting for this clonotype: A read error is possible here, since a much larger clone lies one base away. V usage is TRBV5-1 and J usage is TRBJ2-3, with a weak D call TRBD1 (6 bases). The V end lost 7 bases, the J end lost 4 bases, and 22 bases lay between the germline ends. Germline lookup yields CDR1 SGHRS and CDR2 YFSETQ. The CDR3 spans 16 residues. CDR3 bases: TGCGCCAGCGGCGCAAACAGGGCGGCCGGGGCAGATACGCAGTATTTT. Residues: CASGANRAAGADTQYF.

The chain uses TRBV13 and TRBJ2-7; 11 bases map to TRBD2. After removal of 5 bases from V and 3 bases from J, the junction contained 6 bases not matched to a gene. CDR3 size: 15 residues. Germline V gene sequence: CDR1 PRHDT, CDR2 FYEKMQ (reference sequence). The DNA of the CDR3 is TGTGCCAGCAGCCTCGAGACTAGCGGGATCTACGAGCAGTACTTC. Its translation: CASSLETSGIYEQYF.

This clonotype was counted a few times. J is TRBJ2-7 and V is TRBV27; D is possibly TRBD2 (7 bases). The V gene's germline CDR1 is MNHEY and CDR2 SMNVEV (reference sequence). The ends were cut back, 3 bases at V and 4 bases at J, with 13 bases in the middle. The length of the CDR3 is 14 residues. CDR3 loop: CASSFGGGGYEQYF. In DNA, the CDR3 is TGTGCCAGCAGTTTTGGGGGGGGCGGGTACGAGCAGTACTTC.

The genes are TRBV6-5 and TRBJ2-5; no definite D call. Trimming stripped 2 bases from V and 2 bases from J, with 12 bases between. The CDR3 extends over 15 amino acids. Per germline, CDR1 MNHEY and CDR2 SVGAGI. Here the CDR3 DNA reads TGTGCCAGCAGTTACAGTCCGACGCCTCAAGAGACCCAGTACTTC. Its protein product is CASSYSPTPQETQYF.

V and J are TRBV11-3 and TRBJ2-1, with TRBD2 matching over 8 bases. Unmatched junction bases numbered 8, after V lost 5 bases and J lost 8 bases. The length of the CDR3 is 14 residues. Looked up from germline, CDR1 is SGHNT and CDR2 is YENEEA. The CDR3 DNA reads as TGTGCCAGCAGCCCTTCGGGACTAGTGCATGAGCAGTTCTTC. Encoded protein: CASSPSGLVHEQFF.

The V gene is TRBV5-5, the J gene TRBJ2-1, with 8 bases identical to TRBD2. Germline V gene data show CDR1 as SGHKS and CDR2 as YYEKEE (reference sequence). The CDR3 covers 17 residues. Germline trimming cut 2 bases from V and 4 bases from J; bases unmatched to any gene: 11. The CDR3 bases are TGTGCCAGCAGCTTTAGTAGCGGGGCCCCCGTTTACAATGAGCAGTTCTTC. Residues: CASSFSSGAPVYNEQFF.

This chain links TRBV29-1 with TRBJ2-5; tentatively, D is TRBD1 or TRBD2 (5 bases each). V was pared by 1 base and J by 9 bases, with 12 bases between. There are 12 residues in the CDR3. The V gene's germline CDR1 is SQVTM and CDR2 ANQGSEA. The DNA of the CDR3 is TGCAGCGTTGAAGTAGGTGGGACGGCCCAGTACTTC. Translated: CSVEVGGTAQYF.

At least ten counts were recorded for this clonotype. V gene TRBV12-3 or TRBV12-4 combines with J gene TRBJ1-1; 7 bases map to TRBD1. The CDR3 has 17 residues. The junction had 13 bases not matched to a gene; V was cut back by 5 bases and J by 1 base. This CDR3 is CASSTPQGGPPNTEAFF. CDR3 bases: TGTGCCAGCAGTACTCCGCAGGGGGGACCTCCGAACACTGAAGCTTTCTTT.

The table lists this clonotype with many counts. V is TRBV7-8 and J is TRBJ2-3; no definite D call. The CDR3 is 13 residues long. Germline V gives CDR1 SGHVS, CDR2 FQNEAQ. V was trimmed by 4 bases and J by 6 bases, leaving 11 bases between them. The CDR3 spells CASSYDGSDTQYF. CDR3 bases: TGTGCCAGCAGCTATGACGGGTCGGATACGCAGTATTTT. The full variable domain, completed using reference TRBV7-8 and TRBJ2-3, is GAGVSQSPRYKVAKRGQDVALRCDPISGHVSLFWYQQALGQGPEFLTYFQNEAQLDKSGLPSDRFFAERPEGSVSTLKIQRTQQEDSAVYLCASSYDGSDTQYFGPGTRLTVL.

This clonotype has only a few counts. This chain links TRBV7-9 with TRBJ2-1, with 10 bases identical to TRBD1. Germline CDR1 reads SEHNR; CDR2 reads FQNEAQ (reference sequence). V was pared by 4 bases and J by 5 bases, with 5 bases of the junction left unmatched. The CDR3 has 15 amino acids. The CDR3 sequence: CASSSRDRGHNEQFF. For the CDR3, the DNA is TGTGCCAGCAGCTCCCGGGACAGGGGACACAATGAGCAGTTCTTC.